The rows below give T cell receptor beta chains drawn from one sample of a study of identical twins' blood T cells. MiXCR was run by TCRdb on the 5' RACE reads, yielding one entry per CDR3 protein. The sample lists roughly 340,000 distinct CDR3 sequences; roughly 27% were seen once. Sequencing was performed on PBMCs. The receptors here all came from a woman aged 18-49 years in good health. Each CDR3 is given with its conserved first and last residue. Fields, in order: clone size, D gene, J gene, V gene, CDR3 protein, CDR3 DNA. D genes are given only for firm matches. Not all rows give a size; the values are once, few, many and, for expanded clones, a class.

clone_size: .
d_call: .
j_call: TRBJ2-7
v_call: TRBV20-1
cdr3_aa: CSASDFGEQYF
cdr3_nt: TGCAGTGCTAGCGATTTCGGGGAGCAGTACTTC

clone_size: few
d_call: .
j_call: TRBJ1-1
v_call: TRBV19
cdr3_aa: CASSIRVTNTEAFF
cdr3_nt: TGTGCCAGTAGTATAAGGGTTACGAACACTGAAGCTTTCTTT

clone_size: many
d_call: .
j_call: TRBJ2-1
v_call: TRBV7-6
cdr3_aa: CASSLARHNEQFF
cdr3_nt: TGTGCCAGCAGCTTAGCGAGACACAATGAGCAGTTCTTC

clone_size: few
d_call: .
j_call: TRBJ2-4
v_call: TRBV29-1
cdr3_aa: CSVGTAGAAKNIQYF
cdr3_nt: TGCAGCGTTGGGACGGCGGGCGCGGCCAAAAACATTCAGTACTTC

clone_size: few
d_call: .
j_call: TRBJ2-2
v_call: TRBV7-3
cdr3_aa: CASSLNRDTGELFF
cdr3_nt: TGTGCCAGCAGCTTAAACAGGGACACCGGGGAGCTGTTTTTT

clone_size: few
d_call: .
j_call: TRBJ1-1
v_call: TRBV20-1
cdr3_aa: CSASDRTGYTEAFF
cdr3_nt: TGCAGTGCTAGTGACAGGACGGGGTACACTGAAGCTTTCTTT

clone_size: few
d_call: .
j_call: TRBJ2-5
v_call: TRBV5-1
cdr3_aa: CASSFGAEETQYF
cdr3_nt: TGCGCCAGCAGCTTTGGGGCCGAAGAGACCCAGTACTTC

clone_size: .
d_call: .
j_call: TRBJ1-1
v_call: TRBV5-6
cdr3_aa: CASSFLPRQETEAFF
cdr3_nt: TGTGCCAGCAGCTTCCTTCCGAGGCAAGAAACTGAAGCTTTCTTT

clone_size: few
d_call: .
j_call: TRBJ2-1
v_call: TRBV6-2/TRBV6-3
cdr3_aa: CASREPGGLYNEQFF
cdr3_nt: TGTGCCAGCAGGGAGCCGGGGGGCCTTTACAATGAGCAGTTCTTC

clone_size: .
d_call: .
j_call: TRBJ2-1
v_call: TRBV15
cdr3_aa: CATSRDINEQFF
cdr3_nt: TGTGCCACCAGCAGAGACATAAATGAGCAGTTCTTC

clone_size: few
d_call: .
j_call: TRBJ2-1
v_call: TRBV10-3
cdr3_aa: CAISERGGSTSYNEQFF
cdr3_nt: TGTGCCATCAGTGAGAGGGGGGGCAGCACCTCCTACAATGAGCAGTTCTTC

clone_size: many
d_call: .
j_call: TRBJ1-1
v_call: TRBV20-1
cdr3_aa: CSASPPDRNTEAFF
cdr3_nt: TGCAGTGCTAGCCCCCCGGACAGGAACACTGAAGCTTTCTTT

clone_size: .
d_call: .
j_call: TRBJ1-2
v_call: TRBV7-9
cdr3_aa: CASTPQGKVYGYTF
cdr3_nt: TGTGCCAGCACCCCTCAGGGGAAAGTCTATGGCTACACCTTC

clone_size: few
d_call: .
j_call: TRBJ2-4
v_call: TRBV7-2
cdr3_aa: CASSLGSKNIQYF
cdr3_nt: TGTGCCAGCAGCTTAGGAAGCAAAAACATTCAGTACTTC

clone_size: .
d_call: TRBD2
j_call: TRBJ2-1
v_call: TRBV5-1
cdr3_aa: CASSFQAGGKNEQFF
cdr3_nt: TGCGCCAGCAGCTTCCAAGCGGGGGGGAAGAATGAGCAGTTCTTC

clone_size: few
d_call: TRBD1
j_call: TRBJ2-3
v_call: TRBV29-1
cdr3_aa: CSADDRGITDTQYF
cdr3_nt: TGCAGCGCTGATGACAGGGGCATCACAGATACGCAGTATTTT

clone_size: many
d_call: .
j_call: TRBJ2-5
v_call: TRBV29-1
cdr3_aa: CSVGRLLALETQYF
cdr3_nt: TGCAGCGTTGGCCGACTATTGGCGTTGGAGACCCAGTACTTC